Included here is one TCR beta chain sequence, with context. Its matching antigen is unknown. Amplification of TCR beta CDR3 regions was performed using RNA transcripts as template. The HTBI primer set was used in a first-round RT-PCR of the TCR CDR3. TCRdb recomputed calls from the multiplex PCR reads with MiXCR, one row per CDR3 protein. The sample consists of approximately 370,000 distinct CDR3 sequences, 15% to 20% of them appearing once. Germline CDR1 and CDR2: DFQATT and SNEGSKA (reference sequence). With V trimmed by 5 bases and J by 8 bases, 11 bases remained unmatched. There are 13 residues in the CDR3. The data were taken from a study of T cells in Graves' hyperthyroidism and ophthalmopathy. Study as a whole: Peripheral blood was taken when the disease was first diagnosed, before any treatment began. Study-level points and caveats: Most thyroid clonotypes that were expanded above 0.001 also turned up in blood.

The study based diagnoses on clinical symptoms, serum thyroxine and TRAb, thyroid ultrasound and orbital computed tomography. The receptor was isolated from a woman in her 30s with Graves' hyperthyroidism that later progressed to Graves' ophthalmopathy. Sequences were obtained from blood. The chain links TRBV20-1 to TRBJ1-2; 7 nucleotides match TRBD1. The CDR3 coding sequence is TGCAGTGCTTCGACAGGGACTTTACAAGGCTACACCTTC. Translating gives CSASTGTLQGYTF.